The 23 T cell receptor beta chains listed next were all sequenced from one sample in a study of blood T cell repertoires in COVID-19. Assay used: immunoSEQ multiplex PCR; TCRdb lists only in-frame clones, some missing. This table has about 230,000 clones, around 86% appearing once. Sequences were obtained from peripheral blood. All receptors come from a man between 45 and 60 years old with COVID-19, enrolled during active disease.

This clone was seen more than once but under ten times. The chain's CDR3 is CASSRSLTQAGDTDTQYF. CDR3 nucleotide sequence: TGTGCCAGCAGCAGAAGCCTGACCCAGGCGGGAGACACAGATACGCAGTATTTT. The chain couples TRBV11-2 to TRBJ2-3; 7 bases match TRBD2. This CDR3 is 18 amino acids long. The V gene's germline CDR1 is SGHAT and CDR2 FQNNGV. With 5 bases clipped from V and 2 bases from J, the junction kept 16 bases outside the gene matches.

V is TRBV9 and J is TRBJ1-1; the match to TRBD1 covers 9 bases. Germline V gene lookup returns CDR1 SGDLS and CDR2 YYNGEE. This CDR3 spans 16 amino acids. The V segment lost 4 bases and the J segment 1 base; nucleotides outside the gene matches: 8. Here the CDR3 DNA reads TGTGCCAGCAGCCCCCAACAGACAGGGGGGAACACTGAAGCTTTCTTT. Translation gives CASSPQQTGGNTEAFF.

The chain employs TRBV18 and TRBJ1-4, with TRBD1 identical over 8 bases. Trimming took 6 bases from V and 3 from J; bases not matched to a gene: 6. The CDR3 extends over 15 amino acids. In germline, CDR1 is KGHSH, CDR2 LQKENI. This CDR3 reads CASSDGTGSNEKLFF. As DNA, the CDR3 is TGTGCCAGCTCGGACGGGACAGGCTCTAATGAAAAACTGTTTTTT.

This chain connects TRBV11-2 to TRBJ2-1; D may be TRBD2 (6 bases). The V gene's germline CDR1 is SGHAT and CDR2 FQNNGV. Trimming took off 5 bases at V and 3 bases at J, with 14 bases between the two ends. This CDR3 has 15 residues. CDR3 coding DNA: TGTGCCAGCAGCAGGGAGAGCGGGCTCTACAATGAGCAGTTCTTC. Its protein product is CASSRESGLYNEQFF.

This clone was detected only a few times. This CDR3 reads CASSPQITNEKLFF. DNA for the CDR3: TGTGCCAGTAGTCCACAAATTACTAATGAAAAACTGTTTTTT. This chain uses TRBV19 with TRBJ1-4; no firm D call. The V gene's germline CDR1 is LNHDA and CDR2 SQIVND (reference sequence). Trimming removed 5 bases from V and 2 bases from J, with 9 bases in between. This CDR3 spans 14 amino acids.

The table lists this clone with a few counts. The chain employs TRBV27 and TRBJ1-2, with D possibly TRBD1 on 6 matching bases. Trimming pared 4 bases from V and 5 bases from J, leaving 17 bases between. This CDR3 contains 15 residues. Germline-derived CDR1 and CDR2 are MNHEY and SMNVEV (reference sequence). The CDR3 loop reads CASSSSSGQIYGYTF. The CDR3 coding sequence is TGTGCCAGCAGTTCTAGTTCGGGACAAATATATGGCTACACCTTC.

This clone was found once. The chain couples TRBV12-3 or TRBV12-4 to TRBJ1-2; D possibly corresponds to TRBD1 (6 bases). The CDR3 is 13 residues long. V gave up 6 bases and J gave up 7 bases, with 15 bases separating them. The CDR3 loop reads CASRLQGSRGYTF. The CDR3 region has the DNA TGTGCCAGCAGATTACAGGGATCTCGTGGCTACACCTTC.

CDR3 protein: CASSVGANTGELFF. CDR3 bases: TGTGCCAGCAGCGTCGGTGCGAACACCGGGGAGCTGTTTTTT. The chain links TRBV7-9 to TRBJ2-2; D gene uncertain. CDR1 SEHNR and CDR2 FQNEAQ come from the germline V gene (reference sequence). Trimming pared 5 bases from V and 0 bases from J, leaving 7 bases between. The CDR3 sequence is 14 residues long.

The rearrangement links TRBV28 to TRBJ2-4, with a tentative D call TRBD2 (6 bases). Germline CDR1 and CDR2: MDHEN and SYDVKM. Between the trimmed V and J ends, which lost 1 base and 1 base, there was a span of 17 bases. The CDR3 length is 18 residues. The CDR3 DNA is TGTGCCAGCAGTTTATTCCGCCCAGCGGGCAATGCCAAAAACATTCAGTACTTC. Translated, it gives CASSLFRPAGNAKNIQYF.

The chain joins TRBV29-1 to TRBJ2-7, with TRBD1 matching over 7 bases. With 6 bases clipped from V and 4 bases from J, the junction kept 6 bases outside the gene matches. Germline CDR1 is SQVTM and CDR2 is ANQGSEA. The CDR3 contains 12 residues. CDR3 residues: CSVRQGQYEQYF. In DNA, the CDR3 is TGCAGCGTACGACAGGGACAATACGAGCAGTACTTC.

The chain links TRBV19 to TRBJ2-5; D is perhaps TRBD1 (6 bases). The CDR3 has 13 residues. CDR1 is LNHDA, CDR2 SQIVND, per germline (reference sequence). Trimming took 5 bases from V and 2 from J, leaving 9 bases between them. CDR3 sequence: CASSDQGQETQYF. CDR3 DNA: TGTGCCAGTAGTGATCAGGGGCAAGAGACCCAGTACTTC.

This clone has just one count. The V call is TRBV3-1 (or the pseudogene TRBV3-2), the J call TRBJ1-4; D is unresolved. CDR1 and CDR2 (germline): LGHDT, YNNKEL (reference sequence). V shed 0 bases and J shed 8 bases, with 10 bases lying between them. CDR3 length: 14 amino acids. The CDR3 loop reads CASSQEGWREKLFF. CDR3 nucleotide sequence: TGTGCCAGCAGCCAAGAGGGGTGGAGGGAAAAACTGTTTTTT.

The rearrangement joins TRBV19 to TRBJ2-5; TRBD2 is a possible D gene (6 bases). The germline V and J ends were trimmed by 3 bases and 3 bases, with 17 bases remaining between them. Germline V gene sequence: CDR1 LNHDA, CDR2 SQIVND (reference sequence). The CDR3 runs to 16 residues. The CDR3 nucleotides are TGTGCCAGTAGTATCGGTGGGACTCAAGAAAAAGAGACCCAGTACTTC. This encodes CASSIGGTQEKETQYF.

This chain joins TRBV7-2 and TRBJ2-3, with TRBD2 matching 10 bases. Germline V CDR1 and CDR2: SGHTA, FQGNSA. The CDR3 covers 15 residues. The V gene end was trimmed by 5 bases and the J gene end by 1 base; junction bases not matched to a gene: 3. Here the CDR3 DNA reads TGTGCCAGCAGCGTCGGGACTAGCGGCACAGATACGCAGTATTTT. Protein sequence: CASSVGTSGTDTQYF.

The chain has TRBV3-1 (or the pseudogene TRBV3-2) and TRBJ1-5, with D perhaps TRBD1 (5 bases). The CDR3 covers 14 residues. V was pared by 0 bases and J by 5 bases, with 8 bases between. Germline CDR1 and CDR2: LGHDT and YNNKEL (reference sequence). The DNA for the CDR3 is TGTGCCAGCAGCCAAGATTGGGGGGATCAGCCCCAGCATTTT. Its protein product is CASSQDWGDQPQHF.

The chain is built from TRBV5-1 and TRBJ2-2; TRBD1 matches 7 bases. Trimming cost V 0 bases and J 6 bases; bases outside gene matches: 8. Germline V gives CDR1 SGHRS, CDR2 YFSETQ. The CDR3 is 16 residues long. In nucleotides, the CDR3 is TGCGCCAGCAGCTTGGTTGGGACAGAAATATCCGGGGAGCTGTTTTTT. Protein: CASSLVGTEISGELFF.

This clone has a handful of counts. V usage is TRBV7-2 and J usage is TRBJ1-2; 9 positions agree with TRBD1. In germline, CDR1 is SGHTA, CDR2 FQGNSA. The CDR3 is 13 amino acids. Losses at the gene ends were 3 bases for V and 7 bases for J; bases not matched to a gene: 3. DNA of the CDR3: TGTGCCAGCAGCTTCGGGACAGGGTCTGGCTACACCTTC. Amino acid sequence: CASSFGTGSGYTF.

The CDR3 DNA reads TGTGCCACCAGTGACCCGGGGGGGGTCAACACCGGGGAGCTGTTTTTT. Residues: CATSDPGGVNTGELFF. This chain uses TRBV24-1 with TRBJ2-2; 8 bases map to TRBD2. Germline lookup yields CDR1 KGHDR and CDR2 SFDVKD. V shed 4 bases and J 2 bases; nucleotides not matched to a gene: 5. This CDR3 spans 16 amino acids.

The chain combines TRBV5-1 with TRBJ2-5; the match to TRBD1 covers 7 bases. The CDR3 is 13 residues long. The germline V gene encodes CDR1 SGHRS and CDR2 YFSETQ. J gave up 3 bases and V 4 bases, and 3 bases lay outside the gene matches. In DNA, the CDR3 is TGCGCCAGCAGCACTGGGACAGAAGAGACCCAGTACTTC. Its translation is CASSTGTEETQYF.

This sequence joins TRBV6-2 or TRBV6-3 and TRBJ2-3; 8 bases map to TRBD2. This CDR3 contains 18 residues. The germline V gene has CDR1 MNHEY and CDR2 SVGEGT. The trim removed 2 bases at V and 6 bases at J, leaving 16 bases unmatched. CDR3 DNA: TGTGCCAGCAGTTACCTGGCGGGGGGACCCACGACGCGGGATACGCAGTATTTT. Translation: CASSYLAGGPTTRDTQYF.

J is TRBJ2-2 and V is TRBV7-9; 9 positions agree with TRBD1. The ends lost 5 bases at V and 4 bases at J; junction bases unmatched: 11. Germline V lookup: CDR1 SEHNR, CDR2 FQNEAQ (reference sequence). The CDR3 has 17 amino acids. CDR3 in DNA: TGTGCCAGCAGCCGAGAGACAGGGGGGAGAGGCACCGGGGAGCTGTTTTTT. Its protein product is CASSRETGGRGTGELFF.

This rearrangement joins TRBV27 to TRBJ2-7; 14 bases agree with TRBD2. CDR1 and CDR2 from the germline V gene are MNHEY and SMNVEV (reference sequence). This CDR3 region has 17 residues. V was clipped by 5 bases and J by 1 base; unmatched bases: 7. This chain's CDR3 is CASSPGTSGRNSYEQYF. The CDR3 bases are TGTGCCAGCAGTCCCGGGACTAGCGGGAGAAATTCCTACGAGCAGTACTTC.

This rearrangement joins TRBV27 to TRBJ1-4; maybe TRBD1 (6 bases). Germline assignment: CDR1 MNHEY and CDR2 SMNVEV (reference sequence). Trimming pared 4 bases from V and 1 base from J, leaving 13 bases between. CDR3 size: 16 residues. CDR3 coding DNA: TGTGCCAGCAGTTCAACAGGGAGAGGAACTAATGAAAAACTGTTTTTT. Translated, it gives CASSSTGRGTNEKLFF.